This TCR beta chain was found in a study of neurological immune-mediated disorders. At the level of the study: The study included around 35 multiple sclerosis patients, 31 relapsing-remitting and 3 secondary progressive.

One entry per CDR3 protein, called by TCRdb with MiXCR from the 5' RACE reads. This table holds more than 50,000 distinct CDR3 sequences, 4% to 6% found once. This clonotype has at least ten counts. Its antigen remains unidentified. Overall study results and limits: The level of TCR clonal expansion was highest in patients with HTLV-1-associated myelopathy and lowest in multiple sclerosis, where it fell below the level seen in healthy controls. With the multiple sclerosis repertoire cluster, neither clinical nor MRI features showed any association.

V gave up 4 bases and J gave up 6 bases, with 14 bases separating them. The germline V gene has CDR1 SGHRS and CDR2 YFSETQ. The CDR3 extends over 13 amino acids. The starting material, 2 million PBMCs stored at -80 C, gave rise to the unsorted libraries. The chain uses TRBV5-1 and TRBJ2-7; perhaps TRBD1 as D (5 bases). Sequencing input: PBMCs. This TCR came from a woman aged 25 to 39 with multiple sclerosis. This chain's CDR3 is CASSTSSGIEQYF. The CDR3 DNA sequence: TGCGCCAGCAGCACCTCCTCAGGGATCGAGCAGTACTTC.